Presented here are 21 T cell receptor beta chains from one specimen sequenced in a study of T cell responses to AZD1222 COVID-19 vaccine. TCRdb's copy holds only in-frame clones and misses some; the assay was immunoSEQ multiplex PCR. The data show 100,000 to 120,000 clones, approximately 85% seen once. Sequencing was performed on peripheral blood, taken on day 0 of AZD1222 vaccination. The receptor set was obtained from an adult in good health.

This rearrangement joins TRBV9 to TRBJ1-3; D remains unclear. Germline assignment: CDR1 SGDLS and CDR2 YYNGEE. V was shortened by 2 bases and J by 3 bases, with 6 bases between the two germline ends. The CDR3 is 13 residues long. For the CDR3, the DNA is TGTGCCAGCAGCGTCTACAATGGAAACACCATATATTTT. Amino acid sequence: CASSVYNGNTIYF.

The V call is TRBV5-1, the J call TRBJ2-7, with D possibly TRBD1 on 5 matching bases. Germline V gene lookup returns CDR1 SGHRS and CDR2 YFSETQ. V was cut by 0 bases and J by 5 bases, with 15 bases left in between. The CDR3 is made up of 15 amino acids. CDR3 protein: CASSLEPGSRHEQYF. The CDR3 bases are TGCGCCAGCAGCTTGGAGCCAGGGTCTCGGCACGAGCAGTACTTC.

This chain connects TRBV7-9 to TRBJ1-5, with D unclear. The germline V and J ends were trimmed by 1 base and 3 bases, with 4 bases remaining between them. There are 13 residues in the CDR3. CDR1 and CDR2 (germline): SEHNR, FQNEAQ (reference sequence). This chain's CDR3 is CASSLGDNQPQHF. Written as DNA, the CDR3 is TGTGCCAGCAGCTTAGGGGACAATCAGCCCCAGCATTTT. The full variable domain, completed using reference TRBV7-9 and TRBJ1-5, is DTGVSQNPRHKITKRGQNVTFRCDPISEHNRLYWYRQTLGQGPEFLTYFQNEAQLEKSRLLSDRFSAERPKGSFSTLEIQRTEQGDSAMYLCASSLGDNQPQHFGDGTRLSIL.

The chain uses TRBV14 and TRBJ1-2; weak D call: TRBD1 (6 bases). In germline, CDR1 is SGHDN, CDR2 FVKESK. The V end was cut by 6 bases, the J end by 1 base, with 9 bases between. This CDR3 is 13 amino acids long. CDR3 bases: TGTGCCAGCAGTCAACAGGGTAACTATGGCTACACCTTC. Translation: CASSQQGNYGYTF. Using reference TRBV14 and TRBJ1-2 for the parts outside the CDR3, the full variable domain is EAGVTQFPSHSVIEKGQTVTLRCDPISGHDNLYWYRRVMGKEIKFLLHFVKESKQDESGMPNNRFLAERTGGTYSTLKVQPAELEDSGVYFCASSQQGNYGYTFGSGTRLTVV.

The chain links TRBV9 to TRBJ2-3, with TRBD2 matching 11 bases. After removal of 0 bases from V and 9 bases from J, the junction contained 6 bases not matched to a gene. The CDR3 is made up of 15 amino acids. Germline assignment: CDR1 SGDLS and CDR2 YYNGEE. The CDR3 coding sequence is TGTGCCAGCAGCGTAGATAGCGGGAGGGCCGGGACGCAGTATTTT. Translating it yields CASSVDSGRAGTQYF.

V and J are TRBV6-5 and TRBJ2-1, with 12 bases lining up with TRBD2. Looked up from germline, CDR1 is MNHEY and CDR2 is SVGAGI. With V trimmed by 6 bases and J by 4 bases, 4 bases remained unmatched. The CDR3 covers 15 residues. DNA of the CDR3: TGTGCCAGCAGGCTGACTAGCGGGGGATACAATGAGCAGTTCTTC. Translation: CASRLTSGGYNEQFF.

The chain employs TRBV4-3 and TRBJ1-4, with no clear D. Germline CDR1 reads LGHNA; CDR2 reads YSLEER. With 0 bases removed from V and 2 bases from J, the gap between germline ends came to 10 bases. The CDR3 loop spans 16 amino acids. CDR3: CASSQDMGRTNEKLFF. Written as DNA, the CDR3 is TGCGCCAGCAGCCAAGACATGGGGAGGACTAATGAAAAACTGTTTTTT.

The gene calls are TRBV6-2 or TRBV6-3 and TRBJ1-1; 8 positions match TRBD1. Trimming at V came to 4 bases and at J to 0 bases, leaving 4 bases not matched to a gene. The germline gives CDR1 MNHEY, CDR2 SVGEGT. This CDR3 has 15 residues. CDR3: CASSSLQGVNTEAFF. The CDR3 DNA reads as TGTGCCAGCAGTTCTTTACAGGGGGTGAACACTGAAGCTTTCTTT.

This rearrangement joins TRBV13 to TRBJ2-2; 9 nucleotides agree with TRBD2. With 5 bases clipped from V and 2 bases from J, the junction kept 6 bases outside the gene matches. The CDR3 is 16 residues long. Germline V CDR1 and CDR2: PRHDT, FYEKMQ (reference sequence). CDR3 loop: CASSLSGSANTGELFF. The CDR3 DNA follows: TGTGCCAGCAGCCTTAGCGGGAGTGCAAACACCGGGGAGCTGTTTTTT.

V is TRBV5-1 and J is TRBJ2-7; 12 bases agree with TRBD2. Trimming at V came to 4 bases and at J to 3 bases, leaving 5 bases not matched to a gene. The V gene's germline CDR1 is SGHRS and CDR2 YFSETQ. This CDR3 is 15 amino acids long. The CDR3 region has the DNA TGCGCCAGCAGCCCAAGACTAGCGGGAGACTACGAGCAGTACTTC. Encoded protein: CASSPRLAGDYEQYF.

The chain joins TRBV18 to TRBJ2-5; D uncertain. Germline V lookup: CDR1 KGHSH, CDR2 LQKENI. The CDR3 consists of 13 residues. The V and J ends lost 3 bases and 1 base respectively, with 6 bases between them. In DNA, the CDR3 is TGTGCCAGCTCACCGCTGTTCCAAGAGACCCAGTACTTC. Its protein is CASSPLFQETQYF. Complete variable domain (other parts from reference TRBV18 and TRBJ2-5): NAGVMQNPRHLVRRRGQEARLRCSPMKGHSHVYWYRQLPEEGLKFMVYLQKENIIDESGMPKERFSAEFPKEGPSILRIQQVVRGDSAAYFCASSPLFQETQYFGPGTRLLVL.

The CDR3 coding sequence is TGTGCCAGCAGCCCCCAGACTAGCGGCGTCGCCTACGAGCAGTACTTC. Its translation: CASSPQTSGVAYEQYF. The chain uses TRBV7-2 and TRBJ2-7; TRBD2 matches at 9 bases. CDR3 length: 16 residues. J gave up 2 bases and V 5 bases, and 10 bases lay outside the gene matches. CDR1 is SGHTA and CDR2 is FQGNSA in the germline V gene.

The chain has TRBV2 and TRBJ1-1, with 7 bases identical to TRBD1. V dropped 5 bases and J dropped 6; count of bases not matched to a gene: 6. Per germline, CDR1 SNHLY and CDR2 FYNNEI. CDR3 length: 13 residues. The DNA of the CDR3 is TGTGCCAGCAGTACAGGGGTTGGGGCTGAAGCTTTCTTT. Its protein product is CASSTGVGAEAFF.

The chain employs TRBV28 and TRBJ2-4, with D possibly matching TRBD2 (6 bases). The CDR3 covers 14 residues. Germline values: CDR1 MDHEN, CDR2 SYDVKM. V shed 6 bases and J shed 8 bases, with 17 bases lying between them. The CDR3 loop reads CASSGDSAEYIQYF. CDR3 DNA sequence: TGTGCCAGCAGCGGGGACTCTGCGGAGTACATTCAGTACTTC.

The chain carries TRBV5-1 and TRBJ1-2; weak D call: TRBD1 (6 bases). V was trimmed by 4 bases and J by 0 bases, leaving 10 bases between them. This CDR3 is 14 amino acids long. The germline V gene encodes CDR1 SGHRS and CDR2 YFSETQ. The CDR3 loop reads CASSPGQTNYGYTF. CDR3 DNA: TGCGCCAGCAGCCCGGGACAAACTAACTATGGCTACACCTTC.

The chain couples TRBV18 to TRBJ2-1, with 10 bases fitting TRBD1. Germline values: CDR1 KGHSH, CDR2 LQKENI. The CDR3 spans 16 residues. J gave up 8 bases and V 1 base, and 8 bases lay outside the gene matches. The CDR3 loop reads CASSPRAGTGEHEQFF. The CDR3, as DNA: TGTGCCAGCTCACCACGGGCCGGGACAGGGGAGCATGAGCAGTTCTTC.

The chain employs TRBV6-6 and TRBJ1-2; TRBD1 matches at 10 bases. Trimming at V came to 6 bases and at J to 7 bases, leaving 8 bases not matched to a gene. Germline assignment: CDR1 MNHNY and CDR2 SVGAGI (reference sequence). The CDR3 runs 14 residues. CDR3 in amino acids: CASRIRDRGFGYTF. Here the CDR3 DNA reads TGTGCCAGCAGAATCCGGGACAGGGGATTTGGCTACACCTTC.

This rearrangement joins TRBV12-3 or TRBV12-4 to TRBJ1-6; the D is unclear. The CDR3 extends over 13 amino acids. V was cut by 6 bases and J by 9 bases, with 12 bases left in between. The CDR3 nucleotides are TGTGCCAGCAGCTCGGGGTCAGCTTCACCCCTCCACTTT. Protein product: CASSSGSASPLHF.

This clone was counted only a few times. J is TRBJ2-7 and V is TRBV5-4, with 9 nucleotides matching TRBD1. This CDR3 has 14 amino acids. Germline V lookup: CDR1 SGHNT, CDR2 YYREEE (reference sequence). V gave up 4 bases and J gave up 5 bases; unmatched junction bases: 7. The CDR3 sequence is CASSPRDRVHEQYF. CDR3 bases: TGTGCCAGCAGCCCCCGGGACAGGGTTCACGAGCAGTACTTC.

This chain's CDR3 is CASSQDRTGLTGELFF. The CDR3 nucleotides are TGCGCCAGCAGCCAAGATCGGACTGGGCTCACCGGGGAGCTGTTTTTT. The gene calls are TRBV4-3 and TRBJ2-2, with D perhaps matching TRBD2 (5 bases). Germline loops: CDR1 LGHNA, CDR2 YSLEER. There are 16 residues in the CDR3. V lost 0 bases and J lost 4, with 12 bases in between.

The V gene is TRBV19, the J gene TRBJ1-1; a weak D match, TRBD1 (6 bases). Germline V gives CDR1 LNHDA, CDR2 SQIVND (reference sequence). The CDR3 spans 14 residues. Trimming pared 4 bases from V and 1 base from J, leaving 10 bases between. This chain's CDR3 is CASSKGTPNTEAFF. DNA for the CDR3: TGTGCCAGTAGTAAAGGGACACCGAACACTGAAGCTTTCTTT.